The rows below give T cell receptor beta chains drawn from one sample of a study of T cells in Graves' hyperthyroidism and ophthalmopathy. In TCRdb, the multiplex PCR reads were re-called with MiXCR into one record per CDR3 protein. Of about 350,000 distinct CDR3 sequences listed, roughly 13% are singletons. The source material was blood. These receptors were taken from a woman aged 35 to 49 with Graves' ophthalmopathy. CDR3s include the opening cysteine and the closing phenylalanine or tryptophan. The D gene is left open where the match is weak. A clone size is listed for some rows: how often the clone was seen (once, few, many), or a class if it is expanded.

CDR3 protein: CASSSPYRGFYEQYF; CDR3 DNA: TGTGCCAGCAGCAGCCCATACAGGGGTTTCTACGAGCAGTACTTC; V gene: TRBV11-2; D gene: TRBD1; clone size: many; J gene: TRBJ2-7
CDR3 protein: CASLAQGETQYF; CDR3 DNA: TGTGCCAGCCTGGCACAGGGTGAGACCCAGTACTTC; V gene: TRBV2; D gene: .; clone size: many; J gene: TRBJ2-5
CDR3 protein: CSAGKDSYEQYF; CDR3 DNA: TGCAGTGCGGGGAAGGACTCCTACGAGCAGTACTTC; V gene: TRBV20-1; D gene: .; clone size: once; J gene: TRBJ2-7
CDR3 protein: CASSPYRDLTHGYTF; CDR3 DNA: TGTGCCAGTAGTCCCTACCGGGACCTAACGCATGGCTACACCTTC; V gene: TRBV19; D gene: .; clone size: few; J gene: TRBJ1-2
CDR3 protein: CASSQARKPNYGYTF; CDR3 DNA: TGTGCCAGCAGCCAGGCGAGAAAGCCTAACTATGGCTACACCTTC; V gene: TRBV14; D gene: .; clone size: many; J gene: TRBJ1-2
CDR3 protein: CASSITLGKLFF; CDR3 DNA: TGTGCCAGCAGTATAACCTTGGGAAAACTGTTTTTT; V gene: TRBV3-1; D gene: .; clone size: few; J gene: TRBJ1-4
CDR3 protein: CASSLMAGGETQYF; CDR3 DNA: TGTGCCAGCAGCTTAATGGCAGGGGGGGAGACCCAGTACTTC; V gene: TRBV11-2; D gene: .; clone size: many; J gene: TRBJ2-5
CDR3 protein: CASSWRAGYEQYF; CDR3 DNA: TGTGCCAGCAGTTGGAGGGCGGGCTACGAGCAGTACTTC; V gene: TRBV12-3/TRBV12-4; D gene: .; clone size: many; J gene: TRBJ2-7
CDR3 protein: CASSERTGSENYGYTF; CDR3 DNA: TGTGCCAGTAGTGAAAGAACAGGGAGTGAAAACTATGGCTACACCTTC; V gene: TRBV19; D gene: .; clone size: .; J gene: TRBJ1-2
CDR3 protein: CASSGGPYSGANVLTF; CDR3 DNA: TGTGCCAGCAGCGGGGGGCCTTACTCTGGGGCCAACGTCCTGACTTTC; V gene: TRBV6-2/TRBV6-3; D gene: .; clone size: few; J gene: TRBJ2-6
CDR3 protein: CATSGTSGGSSYNEQFF; CDR3 DNA: TGTGCCACCAGTGGGACTAGCGGGGGGAGCTCCTACAATGAGCAGTTCTTC; V gene: TRBV24-1; D gene: TRBD2; clone size: many; J gene: TRBJ2-1
CDR3 protein: CASSYRTSGTYEQYF; CDR3 DNA: TGTGCCAGCAGCTATAGGACTAGCGGGACCTACGAGCAGTACTTC; V gene: TRBV7-9; D gene: TRBD2; clone size: many; J gene: TRBJ2-7
CDR3 protein: CASSLDRVFEAFF; CDR3 DNA: TGTGCCAGCAGCTTAGACAGGGTGTTTGAAGCTTTCTTT; V gene: TRBV7-2; D gene: .; clone size: many; J gene: TRBJ1-1
CDR3 protein: CASSFDGYSGNTIYF; CDR3 DNA: TGTGCCAGCAGTTTTGACGGCTACTCTGGAAACACCATATATTTT; V gene: TRBV6-2/TRBV6-3; D gene: .; clone size: many; J gene: TRBJ1-3
CDR3 protein: CASSLSGGRGSPLHF; CDR3 DNA: TGTGCCAGCAGCTTGTCCGGGGGAAGGGGTTCACCCCTCCACTTT; V gene: TRBV11-1; D gene: .; clone size: .; J gene: TRBJ1-6
CDR3 protein: CASSTWDSGSYEQYF; CDR3 DNA: TGTGCCAGCAGTACTTGGGACAGCGGTTCCTACGAGCAGTACTTC; V gene: TRBV28; D gene: TRBD1; clone size: many; J gene: TRBJ2-7
CDR3 protein: CASSDFRENNEQFF; CDR3 DNA: TGTGCCAGCAGCGATTTCCGGGAGAATAATGAGCAGTTCTTC; V gene: TRBV2; D gene: .; clone size: many; J gene: TRBJ2-1
CDR3 protein: CASSQVWSSGRAYEQYF; CDR3 DNA: TGTGCCAGCAGCCAAGTATGGTCTAGCGGGAGGGCCTACGAGCAGTACTTC; V gene: TRBV3-1; D gene: TRBD2; clone size: many; J gene: TRBJ2-7
CDR3 protein: CASSSWTGGLNTEAFF; CDR3 DNA: TGTGCCAGCAGCTCTTGGACAGGGGGCTTGAACACTGAAGCTTTCTTT; V gene: TRBV3-1; D gene: TRBD1; clone size: many; J gene: TRBJ1-1
CDR3 protein: CASSLWNGFGNTIYF; CDR3 DNA: TGTGCCAGCAGCTTATGGAATGGCTTTGGAAACACCATATATTTT; V gene: TRBV7-9; D gene: .; clone size: .; J gene: TRBJ1-3
CDR3 protein: CATGGTGGYGYTF; CDR3 DNA: TGTGCCACCGGTGGGACAGGGGGCTATGGCTACACCTTC; V gene: TRBV15; D gene: TRBD1; clone size: .; J gene: TRBJ1-2
CDR3 protein: CSARDRGRERGFNEQFF; CDR3 DNA: TGCAGTGCTAGAGATAGGGGGCGCGAGCGGGGGTTCAATGAGCAGTTCTTC; V gene: TRBV20-1; D gene: .; clone size: .; J gene: TRBJ2-1
CDR3 protein: CASSRGLAGGPGGELFF; CDR3 DNA: TGTGCCAGCAGCAGAGGACTAGCGGGAGGGCCTGGCGGGGAGCTGTTTTTT; V gene: TRBV27; D gene: TRBD2; clone size: few; J gene: TRBJ2-2
CDR3 protein: CSVGGDYEQYF; CDR3 DNA: TGCAGCGTTGGGGGGGACTACGAGCAGTACTTC; V gene: TRBV29-1; D gene: .; clone size: many; J gene: TRBJ2-7
CDR3 protein: CASSLLGASTNEKLFF; CDR3 DNA: TGTGCCAGCAGCTTGTTAGGGGCTTCAACTAATGAAAAACTGTTTTTT; V gene: TRBV5-6; D gene: .; clone size: .; J gene: TRBJ1-4
CDR3 protein: CSAREARSQETQYF; CDR3 DNA: TGCAGTGCTAGAGAGGCCCGATCCCAAGAGACCCAGTACTTC; V gene: TRBV20-1; D gene: .; clone size: .; J gene: TRBJ2-5
CDR3 protein: CASSVSGGSYNEQFF; CDR3 DNA: TGCGCCAGCAGCGTTAGCGGGGGTTCGTACAATGAGCAGTTCTTC; V gene: TRBV5-1; D gene: TRBD2; clone size: .; J gene: TRBJ2-1
CDR3 protein: CASSLKGGLYNEQFF; CDR3 DNA: TGTGCCAGCAGCCTCAAAGGGGGCCTCTACAATGAGCAGTTCTTC; V gene: TRBV14; D gene: TRBD1; clone size: few; J gene: TRBJ2-1
CDR3 protein: CASRPGQGTSYEQYF; CDR3 DNA: TGCGCCAGCAGACCGGGACAGGGGACCTCCTACGAGCAGTACTTC; V gene: TRBV5-1; D gene: TRBD1; clone size: .; J gene: TRBJ2-7
CDR3 protein: CATSRDYYSYTF; CDR3 DNA: TGTGCCACCAGCAGAGATTATTATAGCTACACCTTC; V gene: TRBV15; D gene: .; clone size: .; J gene: TRBJ1-2
CDR3 protein: CSARSVSPSGGMNTEAFF; CDR3 DNA: TGCAGTGCTAGATCCGTCTCCCCCAGCGGCGGCATGAACACTGAAGCTTTCTTT; V gene: TRBV20-1; D gene: .; clone size: many; J gene: TRBJ1-1
CDR3 protein: CASRTGRVNEKLFF; CDR3 DNA: TGTGCCAGCAGGACAGGGCGGGTAAATGAAAAACTGTTTTTT; V gene: TRBV12-3/TRBV12-4; D gene: TRBD1; clone size: few; J gene: TRBJ1-4
CDR3 protein: CASRTPGEKLFF; CDR3 DNA: TGTGCCAGCCGAACACCCGGGGAAAAACTGTTTTTT; V gene: TRBV28; D gene: .; clone size: many; J gene: TRBJ1-4
CDR3 protein: CASKDRDRDGYTF; CDR3 DNA: TGTGCCAGTAAAGACCGGGACAGGGATGGCTACACCTTC; V gene: TRBV19; D gene: TRBD1; clone size: few; J gene: TRBJ1-2